This TCR beta chain was obtained from a study of cytomegalovirus exposure and HLA in healthy donors. Across the whole study: HLA-typed donors were the source of around 87 million unique TCRs, which an early data release held. Study findings and constraints: The productive fraction for most TCR beta V segments was about 87% or about 30% in an earlier analysis. The likely origin of a cluster of highly shared sequence variants was a sequencing artifact.

Healthy bone marrow donors formed the donor group. The germline gives CDR1 LNHDA, CDR2 SQIVND (reference sequence). The CDR3 sequence is 15 residues long. V shed 3 bases and J 4 bases; nucleotides not matched to a gene: 3. This PCR relied on a set of 60 Vbeta primers and 13 Jbeta primers. Sequencing was performed with immunoSEQ multiplex PCR; in TCRdb, only in-frame clones are kept and a portion is missing. The sample records about 120,000 clones, under 90% being singletons. Comment on this clone: What it recognizes is unknown.

The TCR comes from a woman younger than 30 in good health and CMV-seronegative. The rearrangement joins TRBV19 to TRBJ2-1; 10 nucleotides align to TRBD2. Sequencing used PBMCs. CDR3 DNA sequence: TGTGCCAGTAGTATGGGAGCGGGAGGGTACAATGAGCAGTTCTTC. Amino acids: CASSMGAGGYNEQFF.